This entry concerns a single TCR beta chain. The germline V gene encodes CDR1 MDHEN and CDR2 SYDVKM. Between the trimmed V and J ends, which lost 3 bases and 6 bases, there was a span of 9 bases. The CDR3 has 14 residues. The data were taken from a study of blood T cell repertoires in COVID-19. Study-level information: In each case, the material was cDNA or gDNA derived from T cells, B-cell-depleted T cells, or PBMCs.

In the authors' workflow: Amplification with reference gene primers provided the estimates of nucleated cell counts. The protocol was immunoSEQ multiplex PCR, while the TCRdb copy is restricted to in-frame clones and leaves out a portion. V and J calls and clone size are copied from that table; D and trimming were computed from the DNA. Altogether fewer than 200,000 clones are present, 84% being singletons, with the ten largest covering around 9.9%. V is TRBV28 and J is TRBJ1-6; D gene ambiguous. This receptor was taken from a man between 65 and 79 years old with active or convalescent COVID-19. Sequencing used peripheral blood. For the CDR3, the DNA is TGTGCCAGCAGTTTTGTGGAGGGTAATTCACCCCTCCACTTT. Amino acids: CASSFVEGNSPLHF.